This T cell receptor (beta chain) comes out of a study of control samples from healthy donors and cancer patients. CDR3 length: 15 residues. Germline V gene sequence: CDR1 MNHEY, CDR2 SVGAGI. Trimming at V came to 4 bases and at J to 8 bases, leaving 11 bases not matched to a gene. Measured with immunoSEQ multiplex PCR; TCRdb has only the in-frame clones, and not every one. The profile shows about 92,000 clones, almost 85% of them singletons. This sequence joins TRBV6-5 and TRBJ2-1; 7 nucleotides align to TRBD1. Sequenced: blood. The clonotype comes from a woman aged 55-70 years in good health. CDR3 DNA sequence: TGTGCCAGCAGTTTATATGCAGGGGGTGTCGATGAGCAGTTCTTC. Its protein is CASSLYAGGVDEQFF.